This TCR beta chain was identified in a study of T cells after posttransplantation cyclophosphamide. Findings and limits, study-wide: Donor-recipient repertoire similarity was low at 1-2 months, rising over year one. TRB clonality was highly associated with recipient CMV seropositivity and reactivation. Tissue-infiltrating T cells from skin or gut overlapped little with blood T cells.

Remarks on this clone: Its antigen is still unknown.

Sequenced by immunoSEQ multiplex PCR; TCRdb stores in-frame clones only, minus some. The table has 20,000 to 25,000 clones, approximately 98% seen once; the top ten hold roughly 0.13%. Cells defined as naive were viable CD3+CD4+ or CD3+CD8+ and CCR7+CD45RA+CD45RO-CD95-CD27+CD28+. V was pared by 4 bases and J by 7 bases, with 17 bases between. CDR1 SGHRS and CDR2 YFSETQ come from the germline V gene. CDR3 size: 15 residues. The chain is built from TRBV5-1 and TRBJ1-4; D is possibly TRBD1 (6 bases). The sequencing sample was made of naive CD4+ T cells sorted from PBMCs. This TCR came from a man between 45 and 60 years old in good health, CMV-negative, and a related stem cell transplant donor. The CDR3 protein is CASSKSGTTSEKLFF. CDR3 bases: TGCGCCAGCAGCAAATCCGGGACAACCAGTGAAAAACTGTTTTTT.